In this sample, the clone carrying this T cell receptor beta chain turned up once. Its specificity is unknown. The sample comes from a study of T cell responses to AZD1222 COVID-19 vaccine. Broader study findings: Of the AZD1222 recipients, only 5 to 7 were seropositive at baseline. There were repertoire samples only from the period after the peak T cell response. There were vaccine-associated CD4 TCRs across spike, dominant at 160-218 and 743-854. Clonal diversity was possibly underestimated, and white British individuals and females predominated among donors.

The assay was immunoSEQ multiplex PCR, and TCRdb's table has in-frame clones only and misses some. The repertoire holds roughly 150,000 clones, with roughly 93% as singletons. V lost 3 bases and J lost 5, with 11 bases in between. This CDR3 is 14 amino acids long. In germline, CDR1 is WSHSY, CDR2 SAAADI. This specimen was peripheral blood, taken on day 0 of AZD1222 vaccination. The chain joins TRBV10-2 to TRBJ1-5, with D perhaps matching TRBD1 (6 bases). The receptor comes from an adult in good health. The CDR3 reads CASSEGQFHQPQHF. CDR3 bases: TGCGCCAGCAGTGAAGGACAGTTTCATCAGCCCCAGCATTTT.